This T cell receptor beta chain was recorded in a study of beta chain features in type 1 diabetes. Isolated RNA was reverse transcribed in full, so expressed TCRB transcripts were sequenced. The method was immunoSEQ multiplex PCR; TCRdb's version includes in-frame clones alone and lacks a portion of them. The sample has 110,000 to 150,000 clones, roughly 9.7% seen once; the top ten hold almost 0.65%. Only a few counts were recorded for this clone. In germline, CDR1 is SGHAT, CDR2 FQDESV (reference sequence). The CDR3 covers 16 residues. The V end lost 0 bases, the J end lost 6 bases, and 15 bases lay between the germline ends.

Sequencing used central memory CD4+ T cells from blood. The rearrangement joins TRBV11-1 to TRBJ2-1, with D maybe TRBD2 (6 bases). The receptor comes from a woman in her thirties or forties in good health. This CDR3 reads CASSLAGTSWSNEQFF. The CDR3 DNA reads TGTGCCAGCAGCTTAGCGGGGACTTCTTGGAGCAATGAGCAGTTCTTC.